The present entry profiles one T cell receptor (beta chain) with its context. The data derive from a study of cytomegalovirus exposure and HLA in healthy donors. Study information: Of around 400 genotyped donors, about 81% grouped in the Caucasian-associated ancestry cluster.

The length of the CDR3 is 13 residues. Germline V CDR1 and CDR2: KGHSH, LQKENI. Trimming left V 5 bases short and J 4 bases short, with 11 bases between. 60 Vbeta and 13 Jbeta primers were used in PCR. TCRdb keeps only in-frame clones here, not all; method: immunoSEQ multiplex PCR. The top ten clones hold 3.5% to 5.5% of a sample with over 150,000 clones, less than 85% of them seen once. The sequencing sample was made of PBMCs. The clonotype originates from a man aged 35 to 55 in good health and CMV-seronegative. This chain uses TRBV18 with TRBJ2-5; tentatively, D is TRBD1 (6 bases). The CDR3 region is CASSTGLGETQYF. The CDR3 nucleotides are TGTGCCAGCTCAACAGGGTTGGGAGAGACCCAGTACTTC.